These 30 T cell receptor beta chains were all obtained from the same sample, sequenced in a study of T-cell reconstitution after alpha-beta-depleted transplantation in children (dated by TCRdb to 2016 to 2017). Library prep was done by PCR. The data were produced on an Illumina HiSeq 2500. Molecular barcoding was employed in the preparation of TCR libraries, with unique molecular identifiers being used to normalize TCRbeta repertoire quantification. TCRdb handled the public reads itself, with Q25 trimming in fastp and clone calling in MiXCR, and kept productive beta chains. When rows share a CDR3 protein, they turn into one entry using the most common DNA and genes. The sample yields roughly 300,000 distinct CDR3 sequences; under 14% were counted once. The biggest ten clones account for about a quarter of the sample. Reading the label with the study, this specimen's treatment or condition is: allogeneic hematopoietic cell transplantation with graft depleted of TCRalphabeta T cells and CD19 B cells.

Sequences were derived from peripheral blood, sampled 180 days after TCRalphabeta/CD19-depleted stem cell transplant. These receptors all stem from a male patient between 2 and 10 years old who had a stem cell transplant for chronic granulomatous disease, so the T cells may come from the graft donor.

This clonotype occurred many times. The V and J genes are TRBV15 and TRBJ2-7, with D possibly being TRBD2 (6 bases). The CDR3 loop spans 14 amino acids. The germline V gene has CDR1 LNHNV and CDR2 YYDKDF (reference sequence). Trimming removed 4 bases at V and 0 bases at J, with 10 bases between. The CDR3 is CATSKDGSSYEQYF. The CDR3 nucleotides are TGTGCCACCAGCAAGGACGGGAGCTCCTACGAGCAGTACTTC.

This clonotype was seen at least ten times. The chain couples TRBV7-2 to TRBJ2-7; 10 nucleotides match TRBD1. The junction had 6 bases not matched to a gene; V was cut back by 1 base and J by 0 bases. Looked up from germline, CDR1 is SGHTA and CDR2 is FQGNSA. The CDR3 loop spans 17 amino acids. For the CDR3, the DNA is TGTGCCAGCAGCTTAGGTGGACAGGGGGTGATCTCCTACGAGCAGTACTTC. Its protein is CASSLGGQGVISYEQYF.

This clonotype was observed many times. This chain links TRBV7-2 with TRBJ1-5; possibly TRBD1 for D (5 bases). The V gene's germline CDR1 is SGHTA and CDR2 FQGNSA. The CDR3 is made up of 14 amino acids. Trimming took 5 bases from V and 4 from J, leaving 12 bases between them. The CDR3, as DNA: TGTGCCAGCAGCCCTTCGAGGGGTAATCAGCCCCAGCATTTT. This translates into CASSPSRGNQPQHF.

This clonotype was counted many times. The genes are TRBV10-3 and TRBJ2-7, with a possible D match to TRBD1 (6 bases). The CDR3 is made up of 13 amino acids. Germline CDR1 and CDR2: ENHRY and SYGVKD. The ends were cut back, 6 bases at V and 0 bases at J, with 9 bases in the middle. The CDR3 DNA reads TGTGCCATCAGCCAGGGGACCTCCTACGAGCAGTACTTC. Translated, it gives CAISQGTSYEQYF.

This clonotype was seen only a few times. The chain links TRBV5-8 to TRBJ2-4; D is perhaps TRBD2 (6 bases). Germline V gene data show CDR1 as SGHTS and CDR2 as YDEGEE. This CDR3 region has 13 residues. V was cut by 7 bases and J by 6 bases, with 14 bases left in between. CDR3: CASLVEGGNIQYF. The CDR3 nucleotides read TGTGCCAGCCTAGTGGAGGGTGGAAACATTCAGTACTTC. The full variable domain, in which reference TRBV5-8 and TRBJ2-4 provide the parts outside the CDR3, is EAGVTQSPTHLIKTRGQQATLRCSPISGHTSVYWYQQALGLGLQFLLWYDEGEERNRGNFPPRFSGRQFPNYSSELNVNALELEDSALYLCASLVEGGNIQYFGAGTRLSVL.

Ten or more counts support this clonotype. The CDR3 here is CATSQVYEQYF. Here the CDR3 DNA reads TGTGCCACCTCACAGGTTTACGAGCAGTACTTC. The chain joins TRBV28 to TRBJ2-7; maybe TRBD1 (5 bases). The CDR3 consists of 11 residues. The V gene's germline CDR1 is MDHEN and CDR2 SYDVKM. Between the trimmed V and J ends, which lost 10 bases and 4 bases, there was a span of 11 bases.

This clonotype was seen ten or more times. This chain connects TRBV21-1 to TRBJ2-5. TRBV21-1 is an annotated pseudogene. The CDR3 totals 17 residues. The CDR3 DNA sequence: TGTGCCAGCAGCAACCAGCAACCGTCCACGCCGGAGGAGACCCAGTACTTC. It codes for CASSNQQPSTPEETQYF.

In this sample, this clonotype turned up a few times. The J gene is TRBJ1-1, the V gene TRBV30; D is uncertain. V lost 1 base to trimming and J lost 1 base, with 7 bases between them. The CDR3 sequence is 13 residues long. CDR1 is GTSNPN and CDR2 is SVGIG in the germline V gene (reference sequence). The CDR3 DNA sequence: TGTGCCTGGAGTGCCCTGAGGAACACTGAAGCTTTCTTT. Amino acids: CAWSALRNTEAFF.

Details on this clonotype: Just one base apart from a much larger clone, this may be a read error. The V call is TRBV3-1, the J call TRBJ2-1; 13 nucleotides line up with TRBD2. The CDR3 covers 16 residues. The germline CDR1 and CDR2 sequences are LGHDT and YNNKEL (reference sequence). The CDR3 loop is CACSKTSGRSYNEQFF. The CDR3 DNA reads as TGTGCCTGCAGCAAGACTAGCGGGAGGTCCTACAATGAGCAGTTCTTC.

This clonotype has a count of ten or more. This rearrangement joins TRBV28 to TRBJ2-3; D perhaps matches TRBD2 (6 bases). The CDR3 spans 13 residues. With 5 bases removed from V and 6 bases from J, the gap between germline ends came to 12 bases. The germline V gene encodes CDR1 MDHEN and CDR2 SYDVKM. CDR3 sequence reads: CASSGAGPDTQYF. Here the CDR3 DNA reads TGTGCCAGCAGTGGGGCGGGGCCCGATACGCAGTATTTT.

This clonotype was counted ten times or more. The chain uses TRBV7-2 and TRBJ2-5, with no clear D. The CDR3 is 12 residues long. V was cut by 5 bases and J by 5 bases, with 9 bases left in between. Per the germline V gene, CDR1 is SGHTA and CDR2 is FQGNSA. The DNA for the CDR3 is TGTGCCAGCAGCCACGATTGGGAGACCCAGTACTTC. This gives the protein CASSHDWETQYF.

This clonotype appeared a few times. CDR3 nucleotide sequence: TGTGCCAGCAGCCAACACCTGGCACCCGGGGAGCTGTTTTTT. This translates into CASSQHLAPGELFF. The V call is TRBV14, the J call TRBJ2-2; D unclear. Germline V CDR1 and CDR2: SGHDN, FVKESK. The CDR3 is 14 amino acids. The V end was cut by 2 bases, the J end by 6 bases, with 10 bases between.

At least ten counts were recorded for this clonotype. This chain links TRBV4-1 with TRBJ2-2; D is undetermined. V lost 1 base and J 6 bases, leaving 9 bases between the germline ends. Germline CDR1 is MGHRA and CDR2 is YSYEKL. The CDR3 runs 14 residues. The chain's CDR3 is CASSQGLASGELFF. As DNA, the CDR3 is TGCGCCAGCAGCCAAGGCCTCGCCTCCGGGGAGCTGTTTTTT.

This clonotype has ten or more counts. Written as DNA, the CDR3 is TGCGCCAGCAGCTTTACAGGGAGAAAGGATACGCAGTATTTT. Translation gives CASSFTGRKDTQYF. The J gene is TRBJ2-3, the V gene TRBV5-1; D perhaps matches TRBD1 (6 bases). Germline V gene lookup returns CDR1 SGHRS and CDR2 YFSETQ. V lost 2 bases and J lost 6, with 13 bases in between. The CDR3 runs 14 residues.

This clonotype was observed many times. The chain links TRBV18 to TRBJ1-5; no clear D gene. This CDR3 is built from 14 residues. V shed 3 bases and J shed 3 bases, with 9 bases lying between them. From germline, CDR1 is KGHSH and CDR2 LQKENI. CDR3 loop: CASSPQTVNQPQHF. DNA of the CDR3: TGTGCCAGCTCACCTCAGACGGTCAATCAGCCCCAGCATTTT.

Worth noting for this clonotype: A much larger clone sits a single nucleotide away, making a read error possible. The conserved phenylalanine or tryptophan normally closing the CDR3 is absent here, so this likely arose from a read error. The rearrangement links TRBV20-1 to TRBJ2-1, with 8 nucleotides matching TRBD2. The germline CDR1 and CDR2 sequences are DFQATT and SNEGSKA (reference sequence). V dropped 6 bases and J dropped 6; count of bases not matched to a gene: 16. There are 16 residues in the CDR3. CDR3 in amino acids: CSAPRGFWREANEQFS. DNA for the CDR3: TGCAGTGCGCCGAGGGGGTTTTGGCGGGAGGCCAATGAGCAGTTCTCC.

This clonotype was seen many times. The chain recombines TRBV29-1 with TRBJ2-1; no reliable D call. CDR1 SQVTM and CDR2 ANQGSEA come from the germline V gene. CDR3 length: 12 amino acids. Trimming removed 0 bases at V and 10 bases at J, with 10 bases between. In nucleotides, the CDR3 is TGCAGCGTTGAAGAAGACTCCCTGGAGCAGTTCTTC. It codes for CSVEEDSLEQFF.

This clonotype came up many times. The genes are TRBV9 and TRBJ2-2; 8 bases fit TRBD1. The J segment lost 2 bases and the V segment lost 0 bases, leaving 9 bases of the junction unmatched. Germline assignment: CDR1 SGDLS and CDR2 YYNGEE. The CDR3 contains 18 residues. This chain's CDR3 is CASSVVTGQGGNTGELFF. As DNA, the CDR3 is TGTGCCAGCAGCGTAGTCACCGGACAGGGTGGAAACACCGGGGAGCTGTTTTTT.

This clonotype was counted many times. The gene calls are TRBV12-3 or TRBV12-4 and TRBJ1-2, with a possible D match to TRBD1 (5 bases). Trimming stripped 1 base from V and 6 bases from J, with 9 bases between. The CDR3 has 13 amino acids. The CDR3 DNA is TGTGCCAGCAGTTTAGGCCAGGGCCATGGCTACACCTTC. Translating it yields CASSLGQGHGYTF.

The chain carries TRBV5-6 and TRBJ2-7; TRBD2 matches at 10 bases. Trimming at V came to 0 bases and at J to 4 bases, leaving 7 bases not matched to a gene. The CDR3 has 16 amino acids. Germline loops: CDR1 SGHDT, CDR2 YYEEEE. This CDR3 reads CASSLAISSGSYEQYF. The CDR3 DNA follows: TGTGCCAGCAGCTTGGCCATATCTAGCGGGAGTTACGAGCAGTACTTC.

Many counts were recorded for this clonotype. This rearrangement joins TRBV27 to TRBJ2-3, with D perhaps matching TRBD1 or TRBD2 (6 bases each). Germline assignment: CDR1 MNHEY and CDR2 SMNVEV (reference sequence). This CDR3 is built from 14 residues. V lost 8 bases and J 6 bases, leaving 18 bases between the germline ends. The CDR3 bases are TGTGCCAGCCGAGAACTAGCAGGGGCGGATACGCAGTATTTT. Translated: CASRELAGADTQYF.

This clonotype was detected ten times or more. The rearrangement links TRBV27 to TRBJ2-1, with D maybe TRBD2 (5 bases). Germline values: CDR1 MNHEY, CDR2 SMNVEV (reference sequence). The V gene lost 6 bases and the J gene lost 4 bases, with 16 bases spanning the gap. There are 15 residues in the CDR3. Written as DNA, the CDR3 is TGTGCCAGCAGGGGAGACTGGCGGGTGTACAATGAGCAGTTCTTC. It specifies CASRGDWRVYNEQFF.

This clonotype occurred many times. This chain uses TRBV9 with TRBJ2-1; either TRBD1 or TRBD2 may fit D (5 bases each). The CDR3 sequence is 14 residues long. The germline V gene has CDR1 SGDLS and CDR2 YYNGEE. With 1 base removed from V and 6 bases from J, the gap between germline ends came to 11 bases. The CDR3 DNA reads TGTGCCAGCAGCGTATCAGGGAGAGGCAATGAGCAGTTCTTC. Amino acid sequence: CASSVSGRGNEQFF.

Remarks on this clonotype: This sequence may be a read error, since a much larger clone differs from it by one base. This chain connects TRBV12-3 or TRBV12-4 to TRBJ2-4, with TRBD1 as a possible D gene (5 bases). V was cut by 1 base and J by 11 bases, with 15 bases left in between. This CDR3 is 14 amino acids long. The CDR3, as DNA: TGTGCCAGCAGTTTAGGCCCAGGGCCGGTCTTTCAGTACTTC. Amino acids: CASSLGPGPVFQYF.

This clonotype was counted ten times or more. This chain links TRBV7-6 with TRBJ2-7; no reliable D call. The CDR3 extends over 13 amino acids. The germline V and J ends were trimmed by 1 base and 3 bases, with 7 bases remaining between them. CDR1 SGHVS and CDR2 FNYEAQ come from the germline V gene. CDR3 DNA sequence: TGTGCCAGCAGCTTAGACGGCGTCTACGAGCAGTACTTC. Translated, it gives CASSLDGVYEQYF.

This clonotype was seen at least ten times. This chain links TRBV28 with TRBJ2-1; D is perhaps TRBD1 (7 bases). The CDR3 extends over 16 amino acids. Per germline, CDR1 MDHEN and CDR2 SYDVKM. V was shortened by 6 bases and J by 0 bases, with 15 bases between the two germline ends. This chain's CDR3 is CASRASGGSSYNEQFF. Written as DNA, the CDR3 is TGTGCCAGCAGAGCATCAGGGGGGAGCTCCTACAATGAGCAGTTCTTC.

The rearrangement joins TRBV19 to TRBJ1-5, with no clear D. Germline V lookup: CDR1 LNHDA, CDR2 SQIVND (reference sequence). The V end lost 7 bases, the J end lost 2 bases, and 18 bases lay between the germline ends. The CDR3 has 16 residues. Here the CDR3 DNA reads TGTGCCAGTATTTCTGGAAAGGATGGTCGCAATCAGCCCCAGCATTTT. The encoded protein is CASISGKDGRNQPQHF.

Of note for this clonotype: A clone one base away is much larger, so this may be a read error. The chain recombines TRBV7-9 with TRBJ2-5, with D possibly being TRBD2 (6 bases). Per the germline V gene, CDR1 is SEHNR and CDR2 is FQNEAQ (reference sequence). The CDR3 is made up of 15 amino acids. DNA for the CDR3: TGTGCCAGCAGCCCGGGCGCGGGGAGCCAAGAGACCCAGTCCTTC. Amino acid sequence: CASSPGAGSQETQSF.

This clonotype was seen ten or more times. J is TRBJ2-7 and V is TRBV29-1, with 8 bases aligning to TRBD1. The CDR3 covers 11 residues. Germline loops: CDR1 SQVTM, CDR2 ANQGSEA. In nucleotides, the CDR3 is TGCAGTGGGACAGGCGGAAACGAGCAGTACTTC. It encodes CSGTGGNEQYF.

This clonotype appeared many times. The V gene is TRBV11-1, the J gene TRBJ2-5; 11 nucleotides align to TRBD1. The CDR3 length is 14 residues. Germline CDR1 SGHAT, CDR2 FQDESV (reference sequence). The junction had 3 bases not matched to a gene; V was cut back by 5 bases and J by 4 bases. The chain's CDR3 is CASSPDRGRETQYF. Here the CDR3 DNA reads TGTGCCAGCAGCCCGGACAGGGGGCGAGAGACCCAGTACTTC. Based on the CDR3 plus reference TRBV11-1 and TRBJ2-5, the full variable domain is EAEVAQSPRYKITEKSQAVAFWCDPISGHATLYWYRQILGQGPELLVQFQDESVVDDSQLPKDRFSAERLKGVDSTLKIQPAELGDSAMYLCASSPDRGRETQYFGPGTRLLVL.